The 30 T cell receptor beta chains below come from one sample, sequenced in a study of long-term antiretroviral therapy in people with HIV. Investigators performed immunoSEQ version v3.0 at survey level. Method: immunoSEQ multiplex PCR; TCRdb's copy keeps in-frame clones and lacks some. The repertoire holds about 28,000 clones, with approximately 84% as singletons. Sample: unsorted PBMCs, taken 2 years after starting antiretroviral therapy. These receptor sequences come from a man between 50 and 59 years old with HIV.

The V call is TRBV4-3, the J call TRBJ2-2; D is ambiguous. The CDR3 runs to 13 residues. Germline V gives CDR1 LGHNA, CDR2 YSLEER. V was clipped by 1 base and J by 5 bases, with 5 bases between them. The CDR3 loop reads CASSQGPTGELFF. The CDR3 DNA reads as TGCGCCAGCAGCCAAGGTCCGACCGGGGAGCTGTTTTTT.

The V call is TRBV19, the J call TRBJ2-7, with D possibly matching TRBD2 (6 bases). This CDR3 has 16 residues. Germline loops: CDR1 LNHDA, CDR2 SQIVND (reference sequence). Trimming shortened V by 6 bases and J by 1 base, and 19 bases separated the two germline ends. CDR3 sequence: CASRRGPGTSSYEQYF. In nucleotides, the CDR3 is TGTGCCAGTAGGCGGGGTCCCGGGACGTCGTCCTACGAGCAGTACTTC. Looking up the rest from reference TRBV19 and TRBJ2-7 gives the full variable domain: DGGITQSPKYLFRKEGQNVTLSCEQNLNHDAMYWYRQDPGQGLRLIYYSQIVNDFQKGDIAEGYSVSREKKESFPLTVTSAQKNPTAFYLCASRRGPGTSSYEQYFGPGTRLTVT.

The rearrangement uses TRBV19 and TRBJ1-5, with D unresolved. The CDR3 loop spans 14 amino acids. V was trimmed by 5 bases and J by 6 bases, leaving 14 bases between them. Germline assignment: CDR1 LNHDA and CDR2 SQIVND (reference sequence). CDR3 DNA: TGTGCCAGTAGTGTTGTCGGGTCGGCTCAGCCCCAGCATTTT. As protein: CASSVVGSAQPQHF.

V is TRBV29-1 and J is TRBJ1-4, with TRBD1 identical over 8 bases. V was clipped by 4 bases and J by 2 bases; unmatched bases: 6. This CDR3 spans 15 amino acids. Germline lookup yields CDR1 SQVTM and CDR2 ANQGSEA. The CDR3 coding sequence is TGCAGCGTTGGTGGCGGACAGGGTACTAATGAAAAACTGTTTTTT. Translation gives CSVGGGQGTNEKLFF.

V and J are TRBV5-1 and TRBJ2-7, with D uncertain. The germline gives CDR1 SGHRS, CDR2 YFSETQ. V was clipped by 2 bases and J by 5 bases, with 14 bases between them. CDR3 length equals 14 residues. The DNA of the CDR3 is TGCGCCAGCAGCTTAAGGACCGCCGCTAACGAGCAGTACTTC. Its protein product is CASSLRTAANEQYF.

The V and J genes are TRBV5-4 and TRBJ2-3; D may correspond to TRBD1 or TRBD2 (7 bases each). Trimming cost V 0 bases and J 4 bases, with 24 bases left between them. Germline loops: CDR1 SGHNT, CDR2 YYREEE (reference sequence). The CDR3 totals 19 residues. The CDR3 spells CASSLDRREQGGSADTQYF. In DNA, the CDR3 is TGTGCCAGCAGCTTGGATCGGCGGGAGCAGGGGGGGAGTGCAGATACGCAGTATTTT.

The genes are TRBV30 and TRBJ1-6; D gene uncertain. Trimming cost V 4 bases and J 7 bases, with 17 bases left between them. The CDR3 is 15 residues long. The germline CDR1 and CDR2 sequences are GTSNPN and SVGIG (reference sequence). The CDR3 DNA follows: TGTGCCTGGACCGGCTCCACTGTAGGAAATTCACCCCTCCACTTT. Translated, it gives CAWTGSTVGNSPLHF.

The CDR3 is CAWSVLPQGWGFLNTEAFF. Here the CDR3 DNA reads TGTGCCTGGAGTGTACTACCACAGGGCTGGGGATTCCTGAACACTGAAGCTTTCTTT. The chain links TRBV30 to TRBJ1-1; D possibly corresponds to TRBD1 (6 bases). V was shortened by 0 bases and J by 0 bases, with 23 bases between the two germline ends. Germline-derived CDR1 and CDR2 are GTSNPN and SVGIG (reference sequence). The CDR3 consists of 19 residues. The full variable domain, in which reference TRBV30 and TRBJ1-1 provide the parts outside the CDR3, is SQTIHQWPATLVQPVGSPLSLECTVEGTSNPNLYWYRQAAGRGLQLLFYSVGIGQISSEVPQNLSASRPQDRQFILSSKKLLLSDSGFYLCAWSVLPQGWGFLNTEAFFGQGTRLTVV.

The chain is built from TRBV7-9 and TRBJ2-7; possibly TRBD2 for D (6 bases). The V end lost 7 bases, the J end lost 1 base, and 11 bases lay between the germline ends. This CDR3 has 13 amino acids. Germline CDR1 is SEHNR and CDR2 is FQNEAQ (reference sequence). CDR3 sequence reads: CASTRGGSYEQYF. CDR3 nucleotide sequence: TGTGCCAGCACCCGAGGAGGGTCCTACGAGCAGTACTTC.

This chain links TRBV11-1 with TRBJ1-2; 10 nucleotides align to TRBD1. The CDR3 is made up of 13 amino acids. Per the germline V gene, CDR1 is SGHAT and CDR2 is FQDESV (reference sequence). Trimming removed 8 bases from V and 5 bases from J; junction bases left unmatched: 5. The CDR3 loop reads CASAPGQGYGYTF. For the CDR3, the DNA is TGTGCCAGCGCCCCGGGACAGGGGTATGGCTACACCTTC.

J is TRBJ1-1 and V is TRBV11-3, with D unresolved. The germline CDR1 and CDR2 sequences are SGHNT and YENEEA. The CDR3 length is 15 residues. The V end lost 6 bases, the J end lost 4 bases, and 18 bases lay between the germline ends. The CDR3 sequence: CASRGGVETATEAFF. In DNA form, the CDR3 reads TGTGCCAGCAGAGGTGGGGTTGAAACCGCCACTGAAGCTTTCTTT.

This clone was seen a few times. The J gene is TRBJ2-7, the V gene TRBV5-1; D may correspond to TRBD1 or TRBD2 (6 bases each). CDR3 size: 15 residues. The V gene lost 5 bases and the J gene lost 0 bases, with 15 bases spanning the gap. The germline gives CDR1 SGHRS, CDR2 YFSETQ. CDR3 loop: CASSPSGAGSYEQYF. CDR3 nucleotides: TGCGCCAGCAGTCCGTCGGGGGCGGGCTCCTACGAGCAGTACTTC.

The rearrangement uses TRBV19 and TRBJ2-3, with D maybe TRBD2 (5 bases). The V and J ends lost 5 bases and 0 bases respectively, with 12 bases between them. The CDR3 contains 15 residues. CDR1 and CDR2 from the germline V gene are LNHDA and SQIVND (reference sequence). Written as DNA, the CDR3 is TGTGCCAGTAGTCCGCTGGGCGGGAGCACAGATACGCAGTATTTT. Its protein product is CASSPLGGSTDTQYF.

The chain links TRBV9 to TRBJ1-4; D gene ambiguous. CDR3 size: 14 residues. The V end lost 4 bases, the J end lost 3 bases, and 10 bases lay between the germline ends. The V gene's germline CDR1 is SGDLS and CDR2 YYNGEE. The CDR3 reads CASSQDGANEKLFF. The CDR3 nucleotides are TGTGCCAGCAGCCAGGACGGAGCTAATGAAAAACTGTTTTTT.

The J gene is TRBJ2-2, the V gene TRBV4-3; unclear D gene. Germline CDR1 is LGHNA and CDR2 is YSLEER. The CDR3 has 11 amino acids. V was shortened by 0 bases and J by 7 bases, with 0 bases between the two germline ends. The CDR3 DNA sequence: TGCGCCAGCAGCCAAGACGGGGAGCTGTTTTTT. Its translation: CASSQDGELFF.

The sample holds one count of this clone. The rearrangement links TRBV7-9 to TRBJ1-3; unclear D gene. Per germline, CDR1 SEHNR and CDR2 FQNEAQ (reference sequence). The CDR3 consists of 15 residues. Trimming pared 5 bases from V and 0 bases from J, leaving 11 bases between. CDR3 amino acids: CASSRADVSGNTIYF. The CDR3, as DNA: TGTGCCAGCAGCCGCGCGGACGTCTCTGGAAACACCATATATTTT.

For the CDR3, the DNA is TGCAGTGCTAGAGGGGGTTACGAGCAGTACTTC. Its translation is CSARGGYEQYF. V gene TRBV20-1 combines with J gene TRBJ2-7; no definite D call. V was cut by 1 base and J by 4 bases, with 5 bases left in between. The CDR3 totals 11 residues. CDR1 and CDR2 from the germline V gene are DFQATT and SNEGSKA (reference sequence).

The chain carries TRBV4-3 and TRBJ1-2; unclear D gene. Germline V gives CDR1 LGHNA, CDR2 YSLEER. The germline V and J ends were trimmed by 3 bases and 5 bases, with 13 bases remaining between them. This CDR3 region has 14 residues. The CDR3 loop reads CASSHIQAGYGYTF. DNA of the CDR3: TGCGCCAGCAGCCATATTCAAGCTGGGTATGGCTACACCTTC.

The chain couples TRBV4-1 to TRBJ2-2, with a weak D call TRBD2 (7 bases). The CDR3 runs 19 residues. V was cut by 0 bases and J by 5 bases, with 22 bases left in between. Germline V lookup: CDR1 MGHRA, CDR2 YSYEKL. CDR3 residues: CASSQEWMRGRFRTGELFF. Written as DNA, the CDR3 is TGCGCCAGCAGCCAAGAGTGGATGCGGGGGCGCTTCCGGACCGGGGAGCTGTTTTTT.

Concerning this clone itself: Sequence at one end of the junction differs from germline and may be a read error. The V gene is TRBV7-7, the J gene TRBJ2-1; 9 bases align to TRBD2. Germline CDR1 SSHAT, CDR2 FNYEAQ (reference sequence). This CDR3 contains 17 residues. The DNA for the CDR3 is TGTGCTAGCAGCTTCGCGCCGGCTAGCGGGGCCTACAATGAGCAGTTCTTC. Protein product: CASSFAPASGAYNEQFF.

V usage is TRBV28 and J usage is TRBJ1-6; no definite D call. This CDR3 spans 16 amino acids. V gave up 2 bases and J gave up 0 bases, with 8 bases separating them. Germline V gene data show CDR1 as MDHEN and CDR2 as SYDVKM. The CDR3, as DNA: TGTGCCAGCAGTTTACGAAGAAGCTCCTATAATTCACCCCTCCACTTT. It translates to CASSLRRSSYNSPLHF.

The chain is built from TRBV19 and TRBJ2-7; the D is unclear. Trimming shortened V by 3 bases and J by 0 bases, and 6 bases separated the two germline ends. The CDR3 consists of 13 residues. CDR1 and CDR2 (germline): LNHDA, SQIVND (reference sequence). The CDR3 sequence is CASSMSASYEQYF. CDR3 DNA: TGTGCCAGTAGTATGTCGGCCTCCTACGAGCAGTACTTC.

V and J are TRBV4-1 and TRBJ2-7, with TRBD2 matching over 9 bases. The CDR3 totals 15 residues. Germline assignment: CDR1 MGHRA and CDR2 YSYEKL. The ends lost 3 bases at V and 3 bases at J; junction bases unmatched: 6. Here the CDR3 reads CASSQRLAEGYEQYF. In DNA form, the CDR3 reads TGCGCCAGCAGCCAGCGACTAGCGGAGGGCTACGAGCAGTACTTC.

V usage is TRBV28 and J usage is TRBJ2-3, with D hard to call. This CDR3 contains 13 residues. In germline, CDR1 is MDHEN, CDR2 SYDVKM. Between the trimmed V and J ends, which lost 5 bases and 2 bases, there was a span of 8 bases. CDR3 nucleotide sequence: TGTGCCAGCAGTCGCGAGGACACAGATACGCAGTATTTT. Translation gives CASSREDTDTQYF.

J is TRBJ2-7 and V is TRBV5-1; D could derive from TRBD1 or TRBD2 (5 bases each). Germline CDR1 is SGHRS and CDR2 is YFSETQ. The CDR3 extends over 13 amino acids. The V end was cut by 3 bases, the J end by 3 bases, with 10 bases between. The CDR3 DNA sequence: TGCGCCAGCAGCTCCGGGACCGGCTACGAGCAGTACTTC. Translation: CASSSGTGYEQYF.

The chain couples TRBV6-5 to TRBJ1-1, with a weak D call TRBD1 (6 bases). Trimming cost V 0 bases and J 9 bases, with 11 bases left between them. Per the germline V gene, CDR1 is MNHEY and CDR2 is SVGAGI. The CDR3 extends over 13 amino acids. The CDR3 nucleotides read TGTGCCAGCAGTTACTCGATCCGGGACAAAGCTTTCTTT. This encodes CASSYSIRDKAFF.

This sequence joins TRBV11-2 and TRBJ2-7, with D perhaps matching TRBD1 or TRBD2 (5 bases each). Per the germline V gene, CDR1 is SGHAT and CDR2 is FQNNGV. The CDR3 totals 14 residues. V lost 1 base, J lost 3 bases, and 10 bases lay in between. CDR3 amino acids: CASSLAVGDYEQYF. CDR3 in DNA: TGTGCCAGCAGCTTAGCGGTGGGGGACTACGAGCAGTACTTC.

The table lists this clone with a count of one. The genes are TRBV28 and TRBJ2-3; D is ambiguous. Trimming pared 6 bases from V and 9 bases from J, leaving 19 bases between. Germline values: CDR1 MDHEN, CDR2 SYDVKM. The CDR3 runs 14 residues. The CDR3 sequence is CASSRGRNRLTQYF. CDR3 DNA sequence: TGTGCCAGCAGCCGCGGCCGCAACCGATTGACGCAGTATTTT.

The chain uses TRBV5-6 and TRBJ2-7; perhaps D is TRBD1 or TRBD2 (5 bases each). Germline loops: CDR1 SGHDT, CDR2 YYEEEE. Trimming cost V 3 bases and J 0 bases, with 19 bases left between them. The CDR3 loop spans 17 amino acids. In DNA form, the CDR3 reads TGTGCCAGCAGCTCCTGGGGGACGGGGTCTAACTCCTACGAGCAGTACTTC. Protein sequence: CASSSWGTGSNSYEQYF.

This clone was counted between two and nine times. This chain joins TRBV7-9 and TRBJ2-7; 7 nucleotides agree with TRBD2. V dropped 1 base and J dropped 0; count of bases not matched to a gene: 0. CDR1 and CDR2 from the germline V gene are SEHNR and FQNEAQ (reference sequence). The length of the CDR3 is 14 residues. As DNA, the CDR3 is TGTGCCAGCAGCTTAGTAGCGGGCTCCTACGAGCAGTACTTC. Its translation: CASSLVAGSYEQYF.